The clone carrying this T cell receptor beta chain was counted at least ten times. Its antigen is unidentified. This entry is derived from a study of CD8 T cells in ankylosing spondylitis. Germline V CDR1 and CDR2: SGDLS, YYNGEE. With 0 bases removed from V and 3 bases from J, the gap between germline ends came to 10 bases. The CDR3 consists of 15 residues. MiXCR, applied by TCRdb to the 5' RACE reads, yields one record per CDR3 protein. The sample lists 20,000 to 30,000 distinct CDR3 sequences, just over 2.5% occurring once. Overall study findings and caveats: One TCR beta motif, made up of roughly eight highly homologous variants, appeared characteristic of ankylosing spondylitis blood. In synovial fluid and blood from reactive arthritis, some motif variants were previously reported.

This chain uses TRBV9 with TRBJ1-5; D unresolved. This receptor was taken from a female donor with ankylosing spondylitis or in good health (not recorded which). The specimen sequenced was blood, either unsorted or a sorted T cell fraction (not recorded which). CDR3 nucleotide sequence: TGTGCCAGCAGCGTAGGGGAGGGTATCAATCAGCCCCAGCATTTT. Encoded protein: CASSVGEGINQPQHF.